This TCR beta chain stems from a study of T cells in Graves' hyperthyroidism and ophthalmopathy. Looked up from germline, CDR1 is SNHLY and CDR2 is FYNNEI. V was clipped by 7 bases and J by 4 bases, with 17 bases between them. The length of the CDR3 is 14 residues. Researchers amplified the TCR beta CDR3 regions from RNA transcripts. The TCR CDR3 was amplified in a first-round RT-PCR using the HTBI primer set. TCRdb recomputed calls from the multiplex PCR reads with MiXCR, one row per CDR3 protein. The repertoire holds more than 300,000 distinct CDR3 sequences, with about 15% as singletons. This clonotype was found a few times.

Sequencing used blood. The genes are TRBV2 and TRBJ2-7; a weak D match, TRBD2 (6 bases). The TCR sequence derives from a woman aged 25 to 39 with Graves' hyperthyroidism that later progressed to Graves' ophthalmopathy. CDR3 in DNA: TGTGCCAGCATGGAGAATGGGGGGATGTACGAGCAGTACTTC. Translated: CASMENGGMYEQYF.